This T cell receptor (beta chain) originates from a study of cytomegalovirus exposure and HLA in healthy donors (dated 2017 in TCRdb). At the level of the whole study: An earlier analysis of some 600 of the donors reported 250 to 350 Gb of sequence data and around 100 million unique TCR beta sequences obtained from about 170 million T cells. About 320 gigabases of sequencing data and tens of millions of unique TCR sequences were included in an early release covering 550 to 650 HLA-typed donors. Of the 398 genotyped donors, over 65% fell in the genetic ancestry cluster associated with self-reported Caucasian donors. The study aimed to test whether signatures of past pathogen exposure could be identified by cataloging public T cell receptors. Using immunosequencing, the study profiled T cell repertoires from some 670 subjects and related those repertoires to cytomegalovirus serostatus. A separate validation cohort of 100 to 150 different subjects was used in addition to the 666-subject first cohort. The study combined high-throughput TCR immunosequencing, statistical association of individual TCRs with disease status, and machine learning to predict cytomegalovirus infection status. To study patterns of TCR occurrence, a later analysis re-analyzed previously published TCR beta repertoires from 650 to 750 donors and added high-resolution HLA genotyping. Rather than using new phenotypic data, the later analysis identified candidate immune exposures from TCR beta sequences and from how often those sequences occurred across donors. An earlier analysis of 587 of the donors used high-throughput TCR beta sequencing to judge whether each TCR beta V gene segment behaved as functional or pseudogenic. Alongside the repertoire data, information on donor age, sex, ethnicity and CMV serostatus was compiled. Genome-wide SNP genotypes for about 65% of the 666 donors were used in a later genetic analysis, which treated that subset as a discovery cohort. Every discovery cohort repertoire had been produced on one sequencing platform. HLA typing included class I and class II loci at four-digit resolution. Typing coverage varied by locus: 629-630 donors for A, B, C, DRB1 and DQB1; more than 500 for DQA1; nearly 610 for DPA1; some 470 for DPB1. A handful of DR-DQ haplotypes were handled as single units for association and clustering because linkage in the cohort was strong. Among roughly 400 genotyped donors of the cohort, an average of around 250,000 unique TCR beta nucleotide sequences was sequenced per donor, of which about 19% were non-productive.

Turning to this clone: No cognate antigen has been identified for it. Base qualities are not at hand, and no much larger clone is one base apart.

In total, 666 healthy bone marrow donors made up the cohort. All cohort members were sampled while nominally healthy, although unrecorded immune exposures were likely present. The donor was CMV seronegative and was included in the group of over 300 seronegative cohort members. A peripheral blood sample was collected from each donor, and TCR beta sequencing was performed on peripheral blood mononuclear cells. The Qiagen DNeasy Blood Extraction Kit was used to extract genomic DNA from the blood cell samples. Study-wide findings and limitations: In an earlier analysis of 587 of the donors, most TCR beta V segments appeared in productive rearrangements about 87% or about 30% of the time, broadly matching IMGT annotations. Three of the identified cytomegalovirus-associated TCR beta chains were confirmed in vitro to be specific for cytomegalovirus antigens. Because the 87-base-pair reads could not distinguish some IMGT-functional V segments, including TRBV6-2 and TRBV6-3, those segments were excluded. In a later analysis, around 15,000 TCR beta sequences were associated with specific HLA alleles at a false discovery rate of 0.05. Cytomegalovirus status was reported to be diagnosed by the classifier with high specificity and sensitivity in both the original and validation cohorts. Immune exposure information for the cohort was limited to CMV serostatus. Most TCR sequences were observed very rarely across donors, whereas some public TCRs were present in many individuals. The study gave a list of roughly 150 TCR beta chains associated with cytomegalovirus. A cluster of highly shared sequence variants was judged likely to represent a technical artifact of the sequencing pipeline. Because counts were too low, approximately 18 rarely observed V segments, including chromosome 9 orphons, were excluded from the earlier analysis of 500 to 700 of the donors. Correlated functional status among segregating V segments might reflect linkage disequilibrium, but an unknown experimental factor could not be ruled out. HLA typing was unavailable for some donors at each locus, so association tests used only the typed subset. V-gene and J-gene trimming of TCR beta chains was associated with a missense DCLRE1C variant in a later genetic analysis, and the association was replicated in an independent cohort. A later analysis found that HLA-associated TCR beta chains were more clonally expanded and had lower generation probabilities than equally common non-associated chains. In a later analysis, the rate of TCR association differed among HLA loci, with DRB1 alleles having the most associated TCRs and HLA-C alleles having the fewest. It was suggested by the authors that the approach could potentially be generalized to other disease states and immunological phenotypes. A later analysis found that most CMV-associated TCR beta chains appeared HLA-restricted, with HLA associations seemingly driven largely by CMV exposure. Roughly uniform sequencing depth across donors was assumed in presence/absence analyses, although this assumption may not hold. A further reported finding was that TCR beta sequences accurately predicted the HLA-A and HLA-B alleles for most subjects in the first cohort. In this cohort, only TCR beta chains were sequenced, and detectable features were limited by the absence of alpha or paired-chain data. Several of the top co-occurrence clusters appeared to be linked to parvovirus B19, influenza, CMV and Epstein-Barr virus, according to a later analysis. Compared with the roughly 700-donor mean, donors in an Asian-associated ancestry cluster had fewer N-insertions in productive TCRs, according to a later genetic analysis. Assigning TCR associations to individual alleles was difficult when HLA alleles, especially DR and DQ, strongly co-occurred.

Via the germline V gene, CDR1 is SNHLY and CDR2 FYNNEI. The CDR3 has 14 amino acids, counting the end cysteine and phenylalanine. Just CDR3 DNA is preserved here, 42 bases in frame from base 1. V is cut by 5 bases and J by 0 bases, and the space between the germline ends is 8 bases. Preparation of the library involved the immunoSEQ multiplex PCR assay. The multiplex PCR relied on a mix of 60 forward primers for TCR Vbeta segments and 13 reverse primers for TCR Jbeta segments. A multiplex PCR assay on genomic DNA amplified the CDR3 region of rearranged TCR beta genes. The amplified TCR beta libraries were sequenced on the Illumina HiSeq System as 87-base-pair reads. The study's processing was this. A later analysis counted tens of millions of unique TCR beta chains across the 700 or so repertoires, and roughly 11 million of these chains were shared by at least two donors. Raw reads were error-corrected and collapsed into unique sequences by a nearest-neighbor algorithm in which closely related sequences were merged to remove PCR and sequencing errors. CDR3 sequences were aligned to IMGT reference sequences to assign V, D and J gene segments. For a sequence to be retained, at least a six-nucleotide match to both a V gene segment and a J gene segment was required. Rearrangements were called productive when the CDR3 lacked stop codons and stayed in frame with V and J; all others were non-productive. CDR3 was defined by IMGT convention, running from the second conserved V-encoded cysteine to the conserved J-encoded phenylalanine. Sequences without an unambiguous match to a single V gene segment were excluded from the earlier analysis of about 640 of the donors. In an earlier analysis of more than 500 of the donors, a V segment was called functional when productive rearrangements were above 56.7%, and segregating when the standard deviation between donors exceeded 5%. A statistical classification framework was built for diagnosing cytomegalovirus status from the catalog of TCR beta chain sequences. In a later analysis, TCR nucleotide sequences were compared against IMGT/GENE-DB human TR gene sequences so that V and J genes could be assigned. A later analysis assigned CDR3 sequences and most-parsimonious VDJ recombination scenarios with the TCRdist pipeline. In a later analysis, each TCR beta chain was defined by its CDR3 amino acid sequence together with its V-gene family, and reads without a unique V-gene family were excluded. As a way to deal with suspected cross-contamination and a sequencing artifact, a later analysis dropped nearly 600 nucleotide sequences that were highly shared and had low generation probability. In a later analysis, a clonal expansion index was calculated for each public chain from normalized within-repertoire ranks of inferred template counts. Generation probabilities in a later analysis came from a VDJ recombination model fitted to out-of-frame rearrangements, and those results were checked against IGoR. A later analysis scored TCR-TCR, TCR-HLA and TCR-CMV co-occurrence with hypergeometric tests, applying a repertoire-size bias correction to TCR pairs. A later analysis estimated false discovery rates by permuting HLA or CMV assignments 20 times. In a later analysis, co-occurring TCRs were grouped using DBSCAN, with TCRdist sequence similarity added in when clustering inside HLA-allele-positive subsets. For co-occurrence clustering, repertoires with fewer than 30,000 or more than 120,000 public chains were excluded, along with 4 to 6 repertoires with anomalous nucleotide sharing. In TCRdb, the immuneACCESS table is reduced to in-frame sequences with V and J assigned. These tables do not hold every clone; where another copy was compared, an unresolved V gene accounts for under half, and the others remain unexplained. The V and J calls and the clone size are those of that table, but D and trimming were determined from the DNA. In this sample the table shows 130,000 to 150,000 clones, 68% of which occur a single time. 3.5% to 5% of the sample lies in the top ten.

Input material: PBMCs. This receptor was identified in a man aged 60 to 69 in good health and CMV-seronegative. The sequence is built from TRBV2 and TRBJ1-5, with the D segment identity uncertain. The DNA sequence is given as TGTGCCAGCAGTTTTACAGATAGCAATCAGCCCCAGCATTTT. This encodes CASSFTDSNQPQHF.